The text below deals with one TCR beta chain. The antigen is not known. The CDR3 has 13 amino acids. Germline V lookup: CDR1 SNHLY, CDR2 FYNNEI. V lost 7 bases, J lost 0 bases, and 7 bases lay in between. The data were taken from a study of T cell repertoires in cytomegalovirus infection. The overall study: Both CMV infection and a matching HLA type were indicated by public TCR beta signatures. Study-wide points: Carriers of CMV plus the relevant HLA were identified by cumulative public TCR beta family frequency.

TCRdb reanalysed the reads using MiXCR and keeps one entry per CDR3 protein. The sample consists of 360,000 or so distinct CDR3 sequences, about 34% of them appearing once. This clonotype was obtained from a human donor in good health (CMV status not recorded). Some clones in this sample may be carry-over from other donors' samples. The chain has TRBV2 and TRBJ1-5; D call uncertain. The source material was cultured PBMCs, sampled from culture after CMV antigen stimulation. The CDR3, as DNA: TGTGCCAGCAATGCGGATAGCAATCAGCCCCAGCATTTT. Its protein product is CASNADSNQPQHF.